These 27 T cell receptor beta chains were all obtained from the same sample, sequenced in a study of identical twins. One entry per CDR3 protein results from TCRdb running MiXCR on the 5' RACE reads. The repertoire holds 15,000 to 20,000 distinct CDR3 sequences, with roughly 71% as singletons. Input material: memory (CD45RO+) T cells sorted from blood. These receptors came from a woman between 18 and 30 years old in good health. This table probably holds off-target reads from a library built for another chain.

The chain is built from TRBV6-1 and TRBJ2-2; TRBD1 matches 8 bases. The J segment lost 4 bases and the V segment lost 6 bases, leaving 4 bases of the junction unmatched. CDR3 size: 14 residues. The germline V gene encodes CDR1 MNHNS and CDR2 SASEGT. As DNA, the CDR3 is TGTGCCAGCAGCCTGGACAGGGCCACCGGGGAGCTGTTTTTT. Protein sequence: CASSLDRATGELFF.

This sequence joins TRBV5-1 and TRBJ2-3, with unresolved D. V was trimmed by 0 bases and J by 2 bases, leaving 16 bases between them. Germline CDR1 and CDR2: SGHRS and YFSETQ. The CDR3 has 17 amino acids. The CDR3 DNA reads TGCGCCAGCAGCTTGGCCGGGCTAGGCGCCTCCACAGATACGCAGTATTTT. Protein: CASSLAGLGASTDTQYF.

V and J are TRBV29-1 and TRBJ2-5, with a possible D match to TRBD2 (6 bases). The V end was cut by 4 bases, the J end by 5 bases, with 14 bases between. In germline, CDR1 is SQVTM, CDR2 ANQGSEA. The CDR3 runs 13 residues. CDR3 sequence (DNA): TGCAGCGTTGTACCGGGAGTGTTTGAGACCCAGTACTTC. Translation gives CSVVPGVFETQYF.

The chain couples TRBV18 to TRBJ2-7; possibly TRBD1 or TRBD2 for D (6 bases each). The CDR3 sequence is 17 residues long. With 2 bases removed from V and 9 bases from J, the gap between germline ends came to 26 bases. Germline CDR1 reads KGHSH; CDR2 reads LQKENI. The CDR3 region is CASSPSGGLSLQAGQYF. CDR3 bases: TGTGCCAGCTCACCATCCGGGGGCCTTTCTCTTCAAGCAGGGCAGTACTTC.

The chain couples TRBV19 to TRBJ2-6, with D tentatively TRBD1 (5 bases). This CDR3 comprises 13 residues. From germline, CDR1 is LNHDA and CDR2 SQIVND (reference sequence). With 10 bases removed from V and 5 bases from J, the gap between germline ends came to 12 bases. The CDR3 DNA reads TGTGCCACCGCAGGGAACCGGGCCAACGTCCTGACTTTC. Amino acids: CATAGNRANVLTF.

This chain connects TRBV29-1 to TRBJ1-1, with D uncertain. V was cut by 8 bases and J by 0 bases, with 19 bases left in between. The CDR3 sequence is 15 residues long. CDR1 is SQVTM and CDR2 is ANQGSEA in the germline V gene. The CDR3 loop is CSLCRQENMNTEAFF. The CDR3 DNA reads TGCAGCCTCTGTCGGCAGGAAAACATGAACACTGAAGCTTTCTTT.

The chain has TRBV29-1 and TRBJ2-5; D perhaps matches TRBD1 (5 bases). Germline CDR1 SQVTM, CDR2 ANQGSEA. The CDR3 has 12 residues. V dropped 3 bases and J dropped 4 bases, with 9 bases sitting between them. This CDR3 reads CSVEEGVETQYF. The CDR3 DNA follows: TGCAGCGTTGAGGAAGGGGTAGAGACCCAGTACTTC.

DNA for the CDR3: TGTGCCAGCAGTGTGGGGGTCACTGAAGCTTTCTTT. Translation gives CASSVGVTEAFF. The gene calls are TRBV2 and TRBJ1-1; D possibly corresponds to TRBD1 (5 bases). The V gene's germline CDR1 is SNHLY and CDR2 FYNNEI. Trimming removed 4 bases at V and 4 bases at J, with 7 bases between. The CDR3 consists of 12 residues.

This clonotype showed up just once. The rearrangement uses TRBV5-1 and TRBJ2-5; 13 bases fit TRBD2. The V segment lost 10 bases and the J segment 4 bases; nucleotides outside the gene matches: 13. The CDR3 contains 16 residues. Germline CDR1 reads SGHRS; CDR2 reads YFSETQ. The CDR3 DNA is TGCGCCTCCTATTCGGGGACTAGCGGGAAAGGAGAGACCCAGTACTTC. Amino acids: CASYSGTSGKGETQYF.

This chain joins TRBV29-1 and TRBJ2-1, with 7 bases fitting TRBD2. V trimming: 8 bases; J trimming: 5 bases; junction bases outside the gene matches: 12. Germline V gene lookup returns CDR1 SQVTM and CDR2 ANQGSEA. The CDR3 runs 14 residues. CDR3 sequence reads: CSSRKRDGDNEQFF. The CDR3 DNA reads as TGCAGCTCCCGAAAGCGGGATGGCGACAATGAGCAGTTCTTC.

The CDR3 loop reads CASVRLANEQYF. The CDR3 region has the DNA TGTGCCAGCGTGAGACTAGCGAACGAGCAGTACTTC. The chain employs TRBV2 and TRBJ2-7; 8 bases are a match to TRBD2. Germline assignment: CDR1 SNHLY and CDR2 FYNNEI. The trim removed 8 bases at V and 5 bases at J, leaving 5 bases unmatched. The CDR3 consists of 12 residues.

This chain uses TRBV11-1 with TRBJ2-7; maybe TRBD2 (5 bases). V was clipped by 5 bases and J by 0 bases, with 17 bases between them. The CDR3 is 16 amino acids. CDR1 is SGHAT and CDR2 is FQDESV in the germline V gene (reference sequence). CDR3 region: CASSLTNGVSSYEQYF. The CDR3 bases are TGTGCCAGCAGCCTCACCAACGGGGTAAGCTCCTACGAGCAGTACTTC.

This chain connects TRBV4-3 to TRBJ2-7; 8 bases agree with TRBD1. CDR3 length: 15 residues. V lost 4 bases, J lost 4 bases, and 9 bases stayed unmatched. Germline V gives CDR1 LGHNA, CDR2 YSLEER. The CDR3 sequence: CASSLGQGFEYEQYF. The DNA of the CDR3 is TGCGCCAGCAGCCTAGGACAGGGCTTTGAGTACGAGCAGTACTTC.

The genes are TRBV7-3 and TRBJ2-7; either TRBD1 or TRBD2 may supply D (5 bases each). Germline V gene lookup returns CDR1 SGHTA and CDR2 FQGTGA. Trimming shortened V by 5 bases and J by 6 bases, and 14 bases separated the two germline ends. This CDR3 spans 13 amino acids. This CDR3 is CASSPSQGTEQYF. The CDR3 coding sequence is TGTGCCAGCAGCCCTAGCCAGGGAACCGAGCAGTACTTC.

CDR3: CASSYSREWRGTYEQYF. The DNA for the CDR3 is TGTGCCAGCAGTTACTCGAGGGAGTGGCGGGGAACGTACGAGCAGTACTTC. The V gene is TRBV6-5, the J gene TRBJ2-7; D may be TRBD2 (6 bases). Trimming cost V 0 bases and J 4 bases, with 19 bases left between them. CDR1 MNHEY and CDR2 SVGAGI come from the germline V gene. CDR3 length equals 17 residues.

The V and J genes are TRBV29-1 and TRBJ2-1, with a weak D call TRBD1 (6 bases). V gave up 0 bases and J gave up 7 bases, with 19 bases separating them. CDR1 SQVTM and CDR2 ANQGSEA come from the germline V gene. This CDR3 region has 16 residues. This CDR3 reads CSVEDQQGPVGNEQFF. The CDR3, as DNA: TGCAGCGTTGAAGATCAACAGGGCCCGGTAGGGAATGAGCAGTTCTTC.

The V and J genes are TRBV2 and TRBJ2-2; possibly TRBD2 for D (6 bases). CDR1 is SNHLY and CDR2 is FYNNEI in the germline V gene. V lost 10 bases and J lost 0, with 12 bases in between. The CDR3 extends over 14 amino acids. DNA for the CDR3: TGTGCCACCCGCGGGACCACGAACACCGGGGAGCTGTTTTTT. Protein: CATRGTTNTGELFF.

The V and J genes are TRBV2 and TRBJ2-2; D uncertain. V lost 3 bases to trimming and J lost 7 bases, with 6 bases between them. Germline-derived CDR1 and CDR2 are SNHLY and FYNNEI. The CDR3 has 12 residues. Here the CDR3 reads CASSEAFGELFF. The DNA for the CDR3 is TGTGCCAGCAGTGAGGCGTTCGGGGAGCTGTTTTTT. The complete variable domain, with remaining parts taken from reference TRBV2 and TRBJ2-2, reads EPEVTQTPSHQVTQMGQEVILRCVPISNHLYFYWYRQILGQKVEFLVSFYNNEISEKSEIFDDQFSVERPDGSNFTLKIRSTKLEDSAMYFCASSEAFGELFFGEGSRLTVL.

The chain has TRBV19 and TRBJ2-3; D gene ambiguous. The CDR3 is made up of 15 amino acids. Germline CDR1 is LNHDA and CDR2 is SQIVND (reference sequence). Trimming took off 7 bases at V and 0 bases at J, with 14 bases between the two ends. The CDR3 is CASKGGFTSTDTQYF. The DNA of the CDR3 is TGTGCCAGTAAGGGTGGCTTTACCAGCACAGATACGCAGTATTTT.

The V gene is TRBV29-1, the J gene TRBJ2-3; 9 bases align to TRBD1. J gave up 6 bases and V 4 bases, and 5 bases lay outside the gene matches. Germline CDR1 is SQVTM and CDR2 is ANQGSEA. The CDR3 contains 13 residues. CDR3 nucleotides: TGCAGCGTTGCATGGGACAGGGTGGATACGCAGTATTTT. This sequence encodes CSVAWDRVDTQYF.

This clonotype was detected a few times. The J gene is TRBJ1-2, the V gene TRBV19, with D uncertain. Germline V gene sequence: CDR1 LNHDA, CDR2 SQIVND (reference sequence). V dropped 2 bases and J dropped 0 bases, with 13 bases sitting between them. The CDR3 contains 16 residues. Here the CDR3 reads CASSISGSDSNYGYTF. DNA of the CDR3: TGTGCCAGTAGTATAAGCGGTTCGGATTCTAACTATGGCTACACCTTC. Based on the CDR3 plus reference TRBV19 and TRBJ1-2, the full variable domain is DGGITQSPKYLFRKEGQNVTLSCEQNLNHDAMYWYRQDPGQGLRLIYYSQIVNDFQKGDIAEGYSVSREKKESFPLTVTSAQKNPTAFYLCASSISGSDSNYGYTFGSGTRLTVV.

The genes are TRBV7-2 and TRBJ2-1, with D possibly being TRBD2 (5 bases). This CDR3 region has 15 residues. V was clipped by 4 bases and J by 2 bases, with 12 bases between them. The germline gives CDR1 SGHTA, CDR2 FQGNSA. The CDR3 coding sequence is TGTGCCAGCAGCTCACGCACGGGGACCTACAATGAGCAGTTCTTC. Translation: CASSSRTGTYNEQFF.

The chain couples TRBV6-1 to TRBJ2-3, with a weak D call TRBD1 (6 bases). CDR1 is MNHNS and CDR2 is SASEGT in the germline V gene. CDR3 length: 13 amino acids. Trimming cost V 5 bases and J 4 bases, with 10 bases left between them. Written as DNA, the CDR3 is TGTGCCAGCAGTCGAGGGGGAGCAGATACGCAGTATTTT. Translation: CASSRGGADTQYF.

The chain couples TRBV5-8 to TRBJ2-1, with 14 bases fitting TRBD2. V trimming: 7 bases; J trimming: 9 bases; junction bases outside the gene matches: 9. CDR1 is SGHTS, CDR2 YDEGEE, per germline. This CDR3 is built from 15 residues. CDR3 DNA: TGTGCCAGCCTACTTCATGGACTAGCGGGAGGTGAGCAGTTCTTC. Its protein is CASLLHGLAGGEQFF.

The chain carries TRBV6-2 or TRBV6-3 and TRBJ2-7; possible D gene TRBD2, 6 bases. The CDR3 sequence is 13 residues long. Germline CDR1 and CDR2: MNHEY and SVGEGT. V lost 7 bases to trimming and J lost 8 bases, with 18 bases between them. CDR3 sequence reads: CASTASVSTKQYF. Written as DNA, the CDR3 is TGTGCCAGCACGGCTAGCGTGTCTACGAAGCAGTACTTC.

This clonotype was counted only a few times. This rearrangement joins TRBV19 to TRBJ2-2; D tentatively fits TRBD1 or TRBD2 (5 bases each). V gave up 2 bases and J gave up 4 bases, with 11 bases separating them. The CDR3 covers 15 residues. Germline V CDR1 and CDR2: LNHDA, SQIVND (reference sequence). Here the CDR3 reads CASSIPTGTTGELFF. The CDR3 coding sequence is TGTGCCAGTAGTATACCTACGGGGACCACCGGGGAGCTGTTTTTT.

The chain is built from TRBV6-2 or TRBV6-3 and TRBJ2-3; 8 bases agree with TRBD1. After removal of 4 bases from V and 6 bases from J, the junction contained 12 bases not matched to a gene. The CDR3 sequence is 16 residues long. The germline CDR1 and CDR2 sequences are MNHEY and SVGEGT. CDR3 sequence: CASSSLGTGDHDTQYF. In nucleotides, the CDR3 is TGTGCCAGCAGTTCTTTGGGGACAGGAGATCACGATACGCAGTATTTT.